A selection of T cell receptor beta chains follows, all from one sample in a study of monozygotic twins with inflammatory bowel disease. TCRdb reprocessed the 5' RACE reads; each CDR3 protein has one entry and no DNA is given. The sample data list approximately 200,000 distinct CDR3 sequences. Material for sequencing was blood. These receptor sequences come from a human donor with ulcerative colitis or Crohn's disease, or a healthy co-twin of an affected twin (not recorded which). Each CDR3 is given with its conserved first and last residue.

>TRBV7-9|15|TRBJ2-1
CASSLRPSGSNEQFF
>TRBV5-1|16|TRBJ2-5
CASSLGGQGFQETQYF
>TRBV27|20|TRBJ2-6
CASRRGTGRTRGSGANVLTF
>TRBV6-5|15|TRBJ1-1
CASSYSPQKGTEAFF
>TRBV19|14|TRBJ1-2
CASSNNLGNYGYTF
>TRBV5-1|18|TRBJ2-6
CASSLDRLLISGANVLTF
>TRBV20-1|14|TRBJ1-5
CSARDPSPRGTQHF
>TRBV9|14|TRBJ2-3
CASSSRRGTDTQYF
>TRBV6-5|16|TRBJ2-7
CASSYSAGGVTYEQYF
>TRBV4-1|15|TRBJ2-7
CASSQTSGSQYEQYF
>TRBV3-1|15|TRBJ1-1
CASSSWETGFSEAFF
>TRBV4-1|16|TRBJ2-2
CASSPTGGLHTGELFF
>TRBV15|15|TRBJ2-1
CATSRTGGFYNEQFF
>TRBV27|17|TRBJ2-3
CASSSTHRGLRTDTQYF
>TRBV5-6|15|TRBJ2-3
CASSPYTRGTDTQYF
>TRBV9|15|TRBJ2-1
CASTAGLAGGNEQFF
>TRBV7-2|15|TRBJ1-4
CASSLTGLRGEKLFF